The 17 T cell receptor beta chains below come from one sample, sequenced in a study of T cells in tuberculosis. Sequenced by immunoSEQ multiplex PCR; TCRdb stores in-frame clones only, minus some. The profile shows just under 45,000 clones, approximately 94% of them singletons. The sequencing input was PBMCs. The receptors come from a donor aged 5 to 30 with latent tuberculosis or without tuberculosis infection. Some clones in this sample may be carry-over from other donors' samples.

The chain carries TRBV30 and TRBJ2-2; 7 bases line up with TRBD2. Germline CDR1 GTSNPN, CDR2 SVGIG (reference sequence). The CDR3 spans 15 residues. With 3 bases clipped from V and 4 bases from J, the junction kept 8 bases outside the gene matches. The CDR3 coding sequence is TGTGCCTGGAGGGGAGCGGGGATGTCCACCGGGGAGCTGTTTTTT. It yields the protein CAWRGAGMSTGELFF.

The chain uses TRBV2 and TRBJ2-4; TRBD2 might be the D (10 bases). Trimming removed 4 bases at V and 0 bases at J, with 28 bases between. CDR1 and CDR2 (germline): SNHLY, FYNNEI. This CDR3 has 21 residues. In DNA form, the CDR3 reads TGTGCCAGCAGTGTGACAGGGGGTTGGACTAGCGGAATTATAGCCAAAAACATTCAGTACTTC. Translation: CASSVTGGWTSGIIAKNIQYF.

The CDR3, as DNA: TGTGCCACCCGCAAGGTAGCGCACTCCTACGAGCAGTACTTC. Translated: CATRKVAHSYEQYF. The genes are TRBV28 and TRBJ2-7; a weak D match, TRBD2 (5 bases). The V gene lost 10 bases and the J gene lost 0 bases, with 16 bases spanning the gap. Per germline, CDR1 MDHEN and CDR2 SYDVKM. This CDR3 spans 14 amino acids.

The chain couples TRBV28 to TRBJ1-2, with D possibly being TRBD1 (6 bases). The CDR3 is 15 residues long. Trimming shortened V by 5 bases and J by 4 bases, and 17 bases separated the two germline ends. CDR1 and CDR2 (germline): MDHEN, SYDVKM. The CDR3 sequence is CASSGWTEGSYGYTF. The DNA for the CDR3 is TGTGCCAGCAGTGGTTGGACAGAAGGATCCTATGGCTACACCTTC.

J is TRBJ1-1 and V is TRBV27, with TRBD1 matching 9 bases. With 5 bases clipped from V and 2 bases from J, the junction kept 6 bases outside the gene matches. CDR3 size: 15 residues. Per germline, CDR1 MNHEY and CDR2 SMNVEV (reference sequence). The CDR3 is CASSLGQGLNTEAFF. CDR3 DNA: TGTGCCAGCAGTCTCGGACAGGGGTTAAACACTGAAGCTTTCTTT.

This rearrangement joins TRBV29-1 to TRBJ2-5; TRBD1 matches 8 bases. The CDR3 loop spans 13 amino acids. Germline V lookup: CDR1 SQVTM, CDR2 ANQGSEA. Unmatched junction bases numbered 5, after V lost 7 bases and J lost 1 base. The CDR3 loop is CSAKDRGQETQYF. The CDR3 DNA follows: TGCAGCGCTAAAGACAGGGGCCAAGAGACCCAGTACTTC.

This clone was counted a single time. This chain connects TRBV19 to TRBJ2-5, with TRBD1 as a possible D gene (6 bases). V shed 5 bases and J shed 1 base, with 23 bases lying between them. CDR3 size: 18 residues. The germline CDR1 and CDR2 sequences are LNHDA and SQIVND (reference sequence). In DNA form, the CDR3 reads TGTGCCAGTAGTCTATTTGGGGGTTACGGACAGCTCCAAGAGACCCAGTACTTC. Translation gives CASSLFGGYGQLQETQYF.

The rearrangement uses TRBV13 and TRBJ2-7, with TRBD1 matching over 7 bases. Germline CDR1 and CDR2: PRHDT and FYEKMQ (reference sequence). The CDR3 is 14 amino acids. J gave up 0 bases and V 3 bases, and 2 bases lay outside the gene matches. DNA for the CDR3: TGTGCCAGCAGCTTCCGGGACAGCTCCTACGAGCAGTACTTC. Its protein is CASSFRDSSYEQYF.

The rearrangement uses TRBV30 and TRBJ1-1, with a possible D match to TRBD1 (5 bases). The CDR3 has 13 amino acids. The germline V and J ends were trimmed by 4 bases and 0 bases, with 9 bases remaining between them. Germline loops: CDR1 GTSNPN, CDR2 SVGIG (reference sequence). This CDR3 reads CAWKGNMNTEAFF. In DNA form, the CDR3 reads TGTGCCTGGAAGGGGAACATGAACACTGAAGCTTTCTTT. Combining the CDR3 with reference TRBV30 and TRBJ1-1 gives the whole variable domain SQTIHQWPATLVQPVGSPLSLECTVEGTSNPNLYWYRQAAGRGLQLLFYSVGIGQISSEVPQNLSASRPQDRQFILSSKKLLLSDSGFYLCAWKGNMNTEAFFGQGTRLTVV.

The rearrangement links TRBV2 to TRBJ2-1; 8 positions agree with TRBD2. Germline trimming cut 1 base from V and 4 bases from J; bases unmatched to any gene: 12. CDR1 is SNHLY and CDR2 is FYNNEI in the germline V gene. This CDR3 comprises 18 residues. CDR3 DNA: TGTGCCAGCAGTGAAGGCCTAGCGGGCAAAAAAAAATACAATGAGCAGTTCTTC. Its translation: CASSEGLAGKKKYNEQFF.

The chain uses TRBV6-5 and TRBJ2-5; D gene ambiguous. This CDR3 has 12 amino acids. Looked up from germline, CDR1 is MNHEY and CDR2 is SVGAGI. V shed 4 bases and J shed 5 bases, with 8 bases lying between them. Written as DNA, the CDR3 is TGTGCCAGCAGTTTCACCGGGGAGACCCAGTACTTC. Translating it yields CASSFTGETQYF.

V and J are TRBV9 and TRBJ1-4, with 7 nucleotides matching TRBD1. In germline, CDR1 is SGDLS, CDR2 YYNGEE. The junction had 9 bases not matched to a gene; V was cut back by 4 bases and J by 6 bases. The CDR3 totals 15 residues. The CDR3 sequence: CASSLRDSYDEKLFF. DNA of the CDR3: TGTGCCAGCAGCCTAAGGGACAGTTATGATGAAAAACTGTTTTTT.

The J gene is TRBJ1-2, the V gene TRBV2; 7 nucleotides agree with TRBD1. The J segment lost 7 bases and the V segment lost 7 bases, leaving 9 bases of the junction unmatched. There are 13 residues in the CDR3. Germline values: CDR1 SNHLY, CDR2 FYNNEI. In nucleotides, the CDR3 is TGTGCCAGCAATTTCAGGGGGGAGGCTGGCTACACCTTC. It translates to CASNFRGEAGYTF.

The chain has TRBV5-6 and TRBJ2-1, with D perhaps TRBD2 (5 bases). The V gene's germline CDR1 is SGHDT and CDR2 YYEEEE. The CDR3 loop spans 17 amino acids. Between the trimmed V and J ends, which lost 0 bases and 0 bases, there was a span of 13 bases. This CDR3 reads CASSLAAGLSSYNEQFF. CDR3 DNA sequence: TGTGCCAGCAGCTTGGCGGCGGGTTTAAGCTCCTACAATGAGCAGTTCTTC.

This rearrangement joins TRBV30 to TRBJ2-7, with 15 bases that match TRBD2. CDR3 size: 19 residues. Germline V CDR1 and CDR2: GTSNPN, SVGIG (reference sequence). Trimming took 4 bases from V and 4 from J; bases not matched to a gene: 17. The CDR3 loop reads CAWTIGPGLAGGGVYEQYF. The CDR3 bases are TGTGCCTGGACCATAGGGCCGGGACTAGCGGGAGGAGGCGTGTACGAGCAGTACTTC.

The chain is built from TRBV19 and TRBJ2-1, with 9 bases aligning to TRBD2. The germline gives CDR1 LNHDA, CDR2 SQIVND (reference sequence). J was trimmed by 5 bases and V by 6 bases; bases with no gene match: 5. This CDR3 has 14 residues. CDR3 DNA: TGTGCCAGTAGGTATAGCGGGAGCGACAATGAGCAGTTCTTC. Protein sequence: CASRYSGSDNEQFF. Supplemented by reference TRBV19 and TRBJ2-1, the full variable domain reads DGGITQSPKYLFRKEGQNVTLSCEQNLNHDAMYWYRQDPGQGLRLIYYSQIVNDFQKGDIAEGYSVSREKKESFPLTVTSAQKNPTAFYLCASRYSGSDNEQFFGPGTRLTVL.

The CDR3 DNA sequence: TGTGCCAGCAGCGGTGGGTTGGGACTAGCGGGAGCTTACAATGAGCAGTTCTTC. Its translation is CASSGGLGLAGAYNEQFF. The rearrangement uses TRBV7-9 and TRBJ2-1, with TRBD2 matching 14 bases. Germline V gene lookup returns CDR1 SEHNR and CDR2 FQNEAQ (reference sequence). This CDR3 region has 18 residues. The V and J ends lost 5 bases and 4 bases, in that order; junction bases with no gene match: 10.